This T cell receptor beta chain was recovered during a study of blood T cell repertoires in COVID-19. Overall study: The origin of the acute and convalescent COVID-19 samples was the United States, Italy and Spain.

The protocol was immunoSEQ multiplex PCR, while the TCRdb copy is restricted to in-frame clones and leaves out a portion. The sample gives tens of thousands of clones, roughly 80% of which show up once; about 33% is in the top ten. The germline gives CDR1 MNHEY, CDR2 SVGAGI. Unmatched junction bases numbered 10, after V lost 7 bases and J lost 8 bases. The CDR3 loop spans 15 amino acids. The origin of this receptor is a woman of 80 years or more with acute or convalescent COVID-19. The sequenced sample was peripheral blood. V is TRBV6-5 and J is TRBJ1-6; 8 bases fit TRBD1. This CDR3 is CASTSTGGGHSPLHF. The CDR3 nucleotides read TGTGCCAGCACCTCAACAGGGGGGGGTCATTCACCCCTCCACTTT.